This T cell receptor beta chain derives from a study of lymphopenia after photon versus proton radiotherapy. Germline assignment: CDR1 SGDLS and CDR2 YYNGEE. With V trimmed by 3 bases and J by 5 bases, 7 bases remained unmatched. The CDR3 covers 15 residues. Only in-frame clones appear in the TCRdb table, and some are missing; sequencing was by immunoSEQ multiplex PCR. In the table there are 60,000 to 75,000 clones, 75% to 90% of which are singletons. Study outcomes and limitations: Proton therapy kept repertoires fairly stable, unlike photons, which gained effector/memory cells. Only patients who died were analyzed for survival; proton advantage is unproven. A bigger post-nadir fall in TCR diversity correlated inversely with survival time in deceased patients. After the lymphocyte nadir, photon-treated repertoires showed oligoclonal expansion, especially of CD8+ Temra cells.

As regards this clone: Its antigen is currently unknown.

This rearrangement joins TRBV9 to TRBJ1-4; 7 bases align to TRBD1. This TCR was recovered from a man in his forties with gastric cancer. The starting material was peripheral blood, obtained from a patient treated with photon-based radiotherapy. CDR3 residues: CASSARDSPNEKLFF. The CDR3 DNA follows: TGTGCCAGCAGCGCAAGGGACAGCCCGAATGAAAAACTGTTTTTT.